This TCR beta chain was profiled in a study of technical replicates of blood from a few donors. Clones were sequenced by immunoSEQ multiplex PCR, and TCRdb holds only the in-frame ones, with some missing. Of about 84,000 clones in the sample, 93% were seen once. The specimen was T cells isolated from PBMCs. The TCR sequence derives from a human donor in good health.

Here the CDR3 DNA reads TGTGCCAGCAGTGAAAGGTTCGGAACAGACAGTGCTGGAAACACCATATATTTT. Its translation: CASSERFGTDSAGNTIYF. This chain joins TRBV6-1 and TRBJ1-3; the D gene is possibly TRBD1 (5 bases). Per the germline V gene, CDR1 is MNHNS and CDR2 is SASEGT. This CDR3 has 18 residues. V was trimmed by 2 bases and J by 2 bases, leaving 19 bases between them.